Sequencing of this T cell receptor beta chain was carried out in a study of regulatory T cells in long-lasting Graves disease. Arm-PCR of CDR3 regions and iRepertoire HTBI primers were the basis on which TCR beta libraries were built. TCRdb independently ran MiXCR on the multiplex PCR reads; one entry per CDR3 protein. The table shows over 400,000 distinct CDR3 sequences, with 14% occurring only once. Study-wide results and limits: Those with persistent disease had in common more public clonotypes (2,741) than new patients (roughly 930).

This clonotype has ten or more counts. Its specificity is unknown. Germline and junction disagree at one end, which may indicate a read error. Noted time point: newly diagnosed GD, antithyroid drugs for less than 3 months. Isolated PBMC RNA provided the starting material for the TCR library. This sample was also put to use in a study of T cells in Graves' hyperthyroidism and ophthalmopathy. That study reports: In simple terms, a model built on 13 V-J features told ophthalmopathy apart from stable hyperthyroidism.

This sequence originates from a woman aged 45-65 years with Graves disease. The specimen comprised peripheral blood mononuclear cells (PBMCs), sampled at new diagnosis, from a patient treated with antithyroid drugs.

CDR3 bases: TGTGCCAGCAGCCAACTACCGGGACAGGAACACTTC. Its protein product is CASSQLPGQEHF. The rearrangement uses TRBV3-1 and TRBJ1-2, with 8 positions matching TRBD1. The CDR3 is 12 residues long. From germline, CDR1 is LGHDT and CDR2 YNNKEL (reference sequence).